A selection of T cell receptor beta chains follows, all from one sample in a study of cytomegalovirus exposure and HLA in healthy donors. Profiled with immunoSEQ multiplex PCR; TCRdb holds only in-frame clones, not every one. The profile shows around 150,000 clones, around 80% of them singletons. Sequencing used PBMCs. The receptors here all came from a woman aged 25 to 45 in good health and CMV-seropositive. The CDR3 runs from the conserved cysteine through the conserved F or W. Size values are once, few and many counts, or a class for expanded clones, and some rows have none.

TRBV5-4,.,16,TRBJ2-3,CASSSDRTASTDTQYF
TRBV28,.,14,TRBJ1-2,CASRGDRGIGGYTF
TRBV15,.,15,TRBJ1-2,CATSRGDSANYGYTF
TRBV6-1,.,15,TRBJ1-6,CASSEVGGGNSPLHF
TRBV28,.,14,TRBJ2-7,CASSRPGQGASQYF
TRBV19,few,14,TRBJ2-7,CASSRTSGTYEQYF
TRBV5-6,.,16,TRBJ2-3,CASSVPGVSRSDTQYF
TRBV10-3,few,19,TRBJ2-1,CAITNSGGAPGRSYNEQFF
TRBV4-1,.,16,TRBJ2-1,CASSQGGRGKYNEQFF
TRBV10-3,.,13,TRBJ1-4,CATRDSTNEKLFF
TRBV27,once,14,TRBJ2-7,CASSPRLNSYEQYF
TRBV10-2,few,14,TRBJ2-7,CASSIQGSAGEQYF
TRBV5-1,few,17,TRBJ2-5,CASSPRPVGGYQETQYF
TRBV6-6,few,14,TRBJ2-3,CASTEGGGSDTQYF
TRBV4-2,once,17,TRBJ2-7,CASSPGQGEWATYEQYF
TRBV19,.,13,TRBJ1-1,CASSLHRGREAFF
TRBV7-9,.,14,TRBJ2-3,CSSSSSTVPDTQYF
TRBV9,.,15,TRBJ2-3,CASSGRGRDTDTQYF
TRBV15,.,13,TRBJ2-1,CATRAGGDNEQFF
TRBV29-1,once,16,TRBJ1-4,CSVVFPGIKTNEKLFF
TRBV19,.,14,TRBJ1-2,CASKRGHTNYSYTF
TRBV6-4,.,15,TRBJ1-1,CASSRGGAGDTEAFF
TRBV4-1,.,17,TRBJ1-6,CASSHIYRDRRHSPLHF
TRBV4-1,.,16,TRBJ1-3,CASSQLPGGFGNTIYF
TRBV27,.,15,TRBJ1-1,CASSRRGAVGGEAFF
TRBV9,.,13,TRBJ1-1,CASSVGGRTEAFF
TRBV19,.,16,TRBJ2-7,CASSIGDREGGYEQYF
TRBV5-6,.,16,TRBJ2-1,CASSRGTGLASNEQFF
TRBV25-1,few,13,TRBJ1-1,CASSVLTGTEAFF
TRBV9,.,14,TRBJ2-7,CASSRQAVTYEQYF
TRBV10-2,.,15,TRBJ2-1,CASGDQTGIDNEQFF
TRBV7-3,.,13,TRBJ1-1,CASSKQGNTEAFF
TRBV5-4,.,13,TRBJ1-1,CASSLQGNAEAFF
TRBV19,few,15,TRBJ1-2,CASKTRGQGYYGYTF
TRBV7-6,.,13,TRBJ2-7,CASSNSPSYEQYF
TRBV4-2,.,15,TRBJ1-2,CASSDRREEIYGYTF
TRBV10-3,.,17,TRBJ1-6,CAISRTSGAPYNSPLHF
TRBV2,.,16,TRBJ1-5,CASSGFSGVGDQPQHF
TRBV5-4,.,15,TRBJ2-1,CASTLAGDKNDEQFF
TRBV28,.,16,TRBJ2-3,CASSLRQSSSADTQYF
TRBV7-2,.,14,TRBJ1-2,CASSFRGSGYGYTF
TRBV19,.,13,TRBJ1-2,CASSMGRGADALF
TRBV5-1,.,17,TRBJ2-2,CASSLVGQGMHTGELFF
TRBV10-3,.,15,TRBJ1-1,CAISEPLTGTTEAFF
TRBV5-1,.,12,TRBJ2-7,CASSLTGEEQYF
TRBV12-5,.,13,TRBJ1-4,CASGKGGGEKLFF
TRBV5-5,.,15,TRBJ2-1,CASSPGGSSYNEQFF
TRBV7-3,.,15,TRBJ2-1,CASSLTRGMRDEQFF
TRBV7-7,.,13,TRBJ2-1,CASSLGGHNEQFF
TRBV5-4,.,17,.,CASSSATGTGRIYEQYF
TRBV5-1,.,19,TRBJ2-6,CASSLDRGPSFSGANVLTF
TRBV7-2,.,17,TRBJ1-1,CASSLAGRLGASTEAFF